This TCR beta chain was recovered during a study of vaccination effects on CD4 cells after COVID-19. Across the whole study: Researchers obtained post-vaccine samples at a median of 72 days past the second dose. Whole-study findings and limits: Convalescent patients were few in the study, and early post-infection timepoints were absent. Infection- and vaccine-induced clones contracted markedly late after vaccination.

After removal of 4 bases from V and 2 bases from J, the junction contained 16 bases not matched to a gene. Germline lookup yields CDR1 SGHTA and CDR2 FQGTGA. CDR3 length: 19 residues. Sequencing was performed with immunoSEQ multiplex PCR; in TCRdb, only in-frame clones are kept and a portion is missing. The repertoire holds about 66,000 clones, with about 80% as singletons. Antigen-specific CD4+ T cells were first expanded with viral peptide pools by the ViraFEST assay and only then sequenced. After roughly 10 days in culture, the CD4+ T cells were isolated. Participants were given two doses of BNT162b2 or mRNA-1273 vaccine. Researchers swapped half the medium for IL-2 medium on both days 3 and 7. As regards this clone: The antigen remains unidentified.

The sequence was obtained from a human donor who received a COVID-19 vaccine. This chain uses TRBV7-3 with TRBJ2-3, with 9 bases that match TRBD1. Sequences were derived from CD4+ T cells from PBMCs cultured with HCoV-OC43 spike peptides, sampled after COVID-19 vaccination. Indicated subset: HCoV-OC43 spike overlapping peptide pool stimulation. The CDR3: CASSSRAGSGTGLTDTQYF. The CDR3 DNA is TGTGCCAGCAGCTCCCGGGCTGGGTCCGGGACAGGGCTCACAGATACGCAGTATTTT.